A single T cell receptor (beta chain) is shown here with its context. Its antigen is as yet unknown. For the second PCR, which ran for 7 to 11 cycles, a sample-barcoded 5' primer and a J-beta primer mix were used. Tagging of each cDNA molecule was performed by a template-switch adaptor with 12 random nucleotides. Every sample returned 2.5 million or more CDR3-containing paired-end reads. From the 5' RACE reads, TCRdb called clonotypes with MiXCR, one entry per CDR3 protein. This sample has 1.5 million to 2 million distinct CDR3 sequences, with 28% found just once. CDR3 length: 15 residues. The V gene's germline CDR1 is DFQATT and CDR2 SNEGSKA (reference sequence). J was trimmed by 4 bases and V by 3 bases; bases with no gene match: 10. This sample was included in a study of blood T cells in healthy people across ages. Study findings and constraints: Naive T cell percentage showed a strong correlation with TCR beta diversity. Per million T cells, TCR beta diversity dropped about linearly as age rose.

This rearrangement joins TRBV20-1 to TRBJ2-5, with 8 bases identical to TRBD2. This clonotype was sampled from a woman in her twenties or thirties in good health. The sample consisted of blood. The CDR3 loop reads CSASYPRGGRETQYF. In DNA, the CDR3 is TGCAGTGCTAGTTATCCCCGGGGGGGCCGAGAGACCCAGTACTTC.